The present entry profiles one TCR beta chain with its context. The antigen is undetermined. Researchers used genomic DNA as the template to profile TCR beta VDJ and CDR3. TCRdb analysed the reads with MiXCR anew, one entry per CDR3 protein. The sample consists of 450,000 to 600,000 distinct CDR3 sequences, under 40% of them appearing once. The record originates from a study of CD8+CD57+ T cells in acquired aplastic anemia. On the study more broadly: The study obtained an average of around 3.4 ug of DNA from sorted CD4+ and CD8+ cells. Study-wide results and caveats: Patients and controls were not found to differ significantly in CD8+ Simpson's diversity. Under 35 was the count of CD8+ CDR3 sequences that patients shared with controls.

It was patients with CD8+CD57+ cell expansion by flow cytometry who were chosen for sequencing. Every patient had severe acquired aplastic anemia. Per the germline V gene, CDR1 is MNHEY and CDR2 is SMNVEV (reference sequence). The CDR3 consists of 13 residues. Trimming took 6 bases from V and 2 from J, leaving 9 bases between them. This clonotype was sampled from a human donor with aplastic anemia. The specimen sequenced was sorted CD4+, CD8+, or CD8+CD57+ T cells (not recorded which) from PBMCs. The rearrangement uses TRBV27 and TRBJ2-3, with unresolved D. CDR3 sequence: CASSPVNTDTQYF. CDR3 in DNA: TGTGCCAGCAGCCCCGTCAACACAGATACGCAGTATTTT.